This paragraph covers one TCR beta chain sequence. This sample is drawn from a study of cytomegalovirus exposure and HLA in healthy donors. PCR involved 60 Vbeta and 13 Jbeta primers. The method was immunoSEQ multiplex PCR; TCRdb's version includes in-frame clones alone and lacks a portion of them. The sample has about 94,000 clones; 79% are singletons. The sequencing input was PBMCs. The receptor was isolated from a woman in her forties in good health and CMV-seronegative.

The CDR3 DNA is TGTGCCAGCAGGCTGAAACCCACCTGGGGCGCCGGGGAGCTGTTTTTT. This codes for CASRLKPTWGAGELFF. The chain links TRBV7-8 to TRBJ2-2; weak D call: TRBD1 (5 bases). The CDR3 contains 16 residues. The germline gives CDR1 SGHVS, CDR2 FQNEAQ. The V and J ends lost 6 bases and 6 bases respectively, with 20 bases between them.